This section outlines one T cell receptor beta chain sequence together with its context. This specimen belongs to a study of blood T cell repertoires in COVID-19. In the study overall: Acute-phase and convalescent COVID-19 samples originated in the United States, Italy and Spain. Sources were T cells, B-cell-depleted T cells, or PBMCs; the material itself was cDNA or gDNA.

Authors' analysis steps: Estimates of nucleated cell counts were drawn from the amplification of reference gene primers. The table came from immunoSEQ multiplex PCR; TCRdb's copy has only in-frame clones and leaves some out. The V and J calls and clone size are taken from that table; D and trimming were inferred from the DNA. The data contain more than 55,000 clones, around nine tenths of them singletons. This CDR3 has 20 amino acids. The germline V gene encodes CDR1 SGHRS and CDR2 YFSETQ. Trimming cost V 3 bases and J 4 bases; bases outside gene matches: 22. V gene TRBV5-1 combines with J gene TRBJ1-1, with 9 positions matching TRBD1. Sequencing used peripheral blood. This TCR was recovered from a man at least 80 years old with acute or convalescent COVID-19. CDR3 region: CASSSGDGTVGQGDFTEAFF. The CDR3 bases are TGCGCCAGCAGCTCGGGGGACGGAACCGTGGGACAGGGTGATTTCACTGAAGCTTTCTTT. Based on the CDR3 plus reference TRBV5-1 and TRBJ1-1, the full variable domain is KAGVTQTPRYLIKTRGQQVTLSCSPISGHRSVSWYQQTPGQGLQFLFEYFSETQRNKGNFPGRFSGRQFSNSRSEMNVSTLELGDSALYLCASSSGDGTVGQGDFTEAFFGQGTRLTVV.